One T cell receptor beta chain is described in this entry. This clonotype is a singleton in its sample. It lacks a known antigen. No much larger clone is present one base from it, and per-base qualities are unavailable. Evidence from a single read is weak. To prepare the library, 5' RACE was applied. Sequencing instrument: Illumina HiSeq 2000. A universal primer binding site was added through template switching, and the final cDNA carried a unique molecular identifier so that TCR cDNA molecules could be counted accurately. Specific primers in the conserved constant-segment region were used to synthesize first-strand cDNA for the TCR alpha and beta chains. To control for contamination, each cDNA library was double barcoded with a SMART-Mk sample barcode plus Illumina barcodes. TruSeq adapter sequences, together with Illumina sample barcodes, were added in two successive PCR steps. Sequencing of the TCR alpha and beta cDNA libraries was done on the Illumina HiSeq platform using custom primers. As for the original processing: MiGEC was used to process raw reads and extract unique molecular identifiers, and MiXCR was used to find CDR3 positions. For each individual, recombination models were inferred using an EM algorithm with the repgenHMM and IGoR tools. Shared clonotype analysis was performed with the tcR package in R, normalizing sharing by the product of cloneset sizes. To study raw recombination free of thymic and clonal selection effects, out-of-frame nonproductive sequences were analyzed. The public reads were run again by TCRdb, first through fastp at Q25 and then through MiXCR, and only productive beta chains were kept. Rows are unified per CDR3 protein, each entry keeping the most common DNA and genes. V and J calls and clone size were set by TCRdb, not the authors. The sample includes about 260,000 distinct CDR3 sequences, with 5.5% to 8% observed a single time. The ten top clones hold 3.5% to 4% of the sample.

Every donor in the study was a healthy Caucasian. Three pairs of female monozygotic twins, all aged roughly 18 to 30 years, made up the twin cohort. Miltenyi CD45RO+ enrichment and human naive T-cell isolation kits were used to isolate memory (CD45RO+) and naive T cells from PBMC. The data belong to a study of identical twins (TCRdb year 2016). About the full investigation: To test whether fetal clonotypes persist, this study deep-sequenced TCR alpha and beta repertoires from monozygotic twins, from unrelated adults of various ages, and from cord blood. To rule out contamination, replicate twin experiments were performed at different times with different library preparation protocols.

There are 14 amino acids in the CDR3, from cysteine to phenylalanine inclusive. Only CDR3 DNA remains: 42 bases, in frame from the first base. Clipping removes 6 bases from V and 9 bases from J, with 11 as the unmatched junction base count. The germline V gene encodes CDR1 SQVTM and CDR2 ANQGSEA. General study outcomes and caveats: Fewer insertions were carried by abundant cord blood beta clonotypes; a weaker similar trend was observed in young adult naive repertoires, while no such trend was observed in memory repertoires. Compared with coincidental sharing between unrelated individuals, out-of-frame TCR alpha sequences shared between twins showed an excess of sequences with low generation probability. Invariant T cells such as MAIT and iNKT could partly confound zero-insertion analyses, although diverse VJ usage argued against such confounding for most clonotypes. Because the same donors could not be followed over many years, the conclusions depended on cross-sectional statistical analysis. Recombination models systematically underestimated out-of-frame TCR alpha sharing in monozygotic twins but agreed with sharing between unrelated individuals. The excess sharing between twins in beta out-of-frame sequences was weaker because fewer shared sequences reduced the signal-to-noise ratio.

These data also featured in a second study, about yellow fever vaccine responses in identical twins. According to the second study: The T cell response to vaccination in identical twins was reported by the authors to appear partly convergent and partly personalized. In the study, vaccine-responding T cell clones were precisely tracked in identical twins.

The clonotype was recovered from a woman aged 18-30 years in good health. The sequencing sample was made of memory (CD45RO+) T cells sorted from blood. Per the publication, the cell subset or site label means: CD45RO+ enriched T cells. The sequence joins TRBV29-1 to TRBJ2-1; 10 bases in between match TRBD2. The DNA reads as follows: TGCAGCGTAGTGTCGGAGCGGGGGGGTTCTGAGCAGTTCTTC. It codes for CSVVSERGGSEQFF.